A single sample is the source of the 22 T cell receptor beta chains below, sequenced in a study of PD-1 blockade in classical Hodgkin lymphoma. Relapse after autologous stem cell transplantation occurred in every patient, and brentuximab vedotin exposure varied. TCRdb's copy holds only in-frame clones and misses some; the assay was immunoSEQ multiplex PCR. The sample includes about 35,000 clones, 69% of them seen just once. This material consisted of peripheral blood mononuclear cells (PBMCs), taken before the second cycle of nivolumab. Receptors were obtained from a human donor with classical Hodgkin lymphoma.

This clone was picked up one time. V and J are TRBV15 and TRBJ1-1, with TRBD1 as a possible D gene (6 bases). Germline lookup yields CDR1 LNHNV and CDR2 YYDKDF (reference sequence). Trimming stripped 1 base from V and 5 bases from J, with 11 bases between. There are 14 residues in the CDR3. CDR3 coding DNA: TGTGCCACCAGCAGAGCGACAGGAGCGACTGAAGCTTTCTTT. It encodes CATSRATGATEAFF.

The V gene is TRBV10-3, the J gene TRBJ2-5, with 8 bases that match TRBD1. Germline V lookup: CDR1 ENHRY, CDR2 SYGVKD. This CDR3 spans 14 amino acids. Trimming cost V 9 bases and J 4 bases; bases outside gene matches: 10. The CDR3: CAIAGTGLAETQYF. The CDR3 DNA reads as TGTGCCATTGCCGGGACAGGACTTGCAGAGACCCAGTACTTC.

The CDR3 nucleotides are TGTGCCAGTAGCCCCATCGGACACTCAACTAATGAAAAACTGTTTTTT. Its translation: CASSPIGHSTNEKLFF. The rearrangement joins TRBV19 to TRBJ1-4; TRBD1 might be the D (5 bases). Germline assignment: CDR1 LNHDA and CDR2 SQIVND (reference sequence). The CDR3 is made up of 16 amino acids. Trimming took off 6 bases at V and 0 bases at J, with 14 bases between the two ends. The full variable domain, in which reference TRBV19 and TRBJ1-4 provide the parts outside the CDR3, is DGGITQSPKYLFRKEGQNVTLSCEQNLNHDAMYWYRQDPGQGLRLIYYSQIVNDFQKGDIAEGYSVSREKKESFPLTVTSAQKNPTAFYLCASSPIGHSTNEKLFFGSGTQLSVL.

J is TRBJ2-7 and V is TRBV19; TRBD1 matches at 9 bases. The CDR3 is made up of 15 amino acids. The V gene's germline CDR1 is LNHDA and CDR2 SQIVND (reference sequence). With V trimmed by 6 bases and J by 6 bases, 12 bases remained unmatched. The CDR3 here is CASSRGTGSLVEQYF. The CDR3 DNA sequence: TGTGCCAGTAGCCGGGGGACAGGGAGCCTGGTCGAGCAGTACTTC.

This chain connects TRBV19 to TRBJ1-6; 8 nucleotides match TRBD1. From germline, CDR1 is LNHDA and CDR2 SQIVND (reference sequence). This CDR3 contains 13 residues. J gave up 11 bases and V 6 bases, and 6 bases lay outside the gene matches. DNA of the CDR3: TGTGCCAGTAGCGGACAGGGTCGAACACCCCTCCACTTT. This translates into CASSGQGRTPLHF.

The rearrangement links TRBV19 to TRBJ1-1; no definite D call. Germline V gene sequence: CDR1 LNHDA, CDR2 SQIVND (reference sequence). The CDR3 is 13 residues long. V lost 7 bases, J lost 3 bases, and 12 bases lay in between. CDR3 amino acids: CASKDAVDTEAFF. DNA for the CDR3: TGTGCCAGTAAGGACGCGGTGGACACTGAAGCTTTCTTT.

This clone has only a few counts. This chain connects TRBV21-1 to TRBJ2-3; the table's D call, TRBD1, was not checked against the DNA. TRBV21-1 is a documented pseudogene. The CDR3 is made up of 17 amino acids. CDR3 residues: CASSPPPSRDTRDTQYF. DNA of the CDR3: TGTGCCAGCAGCCCCCCCCCATCGAGGGACACAAGGGATACGCAGTATTTT.

The chain has TRBV7-9 and TRBJ1-4, with D possibly being TRBD1 (5 bases). This CDR3 contains 15 residues. The V gene's germline CDR1 is SEHNR and CDR2 FQNEAQ (reference sequence). The V gene lost 3 bases and the J gene lost 7 bases, with 15 bases spanning the gap. The CDR3 spells CASSFEGAQGEKLFF. DNA of the CDR3: TGTGCCAGCAGCTTTGAAGGCGCTCAGGGTGAAAAACTGTTTTTT.

This chain uses TRBV29-1 with TRBJ1-3; D perhaps matches TRBD1 (6 bases). CDR3 length: 12 residues. Germline values: CDR1 SQVTM, CDR2 ANQGSEA. V dropped 4 bases and J dropped 3 bases, with 7 bases sitting between them. CDR3 residues: CSVATGGNTIYF. In DNA, the CDR3 is TGCAGCGTTGCGACAGGTGGAAACACCATATATTTT.

This chain links TRBV2 with TRBJ2-6; 8 nucleotides line up with TRBD1. CDR1 SNHLY and CDR2 FYNNEI come from the germline V gene. CDR3 length equals 19 residues. The V and J ends lost 6 bases and 0 bases, in that order; junction bases with no gene match: 13. CDR3 nucleotide sequence: TGTGCCAGCAGGGGTTACCGGGACAGGCTAGCCTCTGGGGCCAACGTCCTGACTTTC. Protein product: CASRGYRDRLASGANVLTF.

This chain connects TRBV18 to TRBJ2-5; D is perhaps TRBD1 or TRBD2 (5 bases each). The V end lost 6 bases, the J end lost 5 bases, and 25 bases lay between the germline ends. The CDR3 length is 17 residues. Germline values: CDR1 KGHSH, CDR2 LQKENI. CDR3 sequence reads: CASSQIWSRGVVETQYF. Written as DNA, the CDR3 is TGTGCCAGCTCCCAGATCTGGAGCCGGGGCGTCGTGGAGACCCAGTACTTC.

A few counts support this clone. The J gene is TRBJ2-3, the V gene TRBV14; D is undetermined. The germline V gene has CDR1 SGHDN and CDR2 FVKESK. The CDR3 runs to 11 residues. The ends were cut back, 1 base at V and 4 bases at J, with 0 bases in the middle. This chain's CDR3 is CASSQADTQYF. The CDR3 DNA follows: TGTGCCAGCAGCCAAGCAGATACGCAGTATTTT.

The rearrangement joins TRBV11-2 to TRBJ2-7; 10 nucleotides agree with TRBD2. Trimming at V came to 5 bases and at J to 3 bases, leaving 13 bases not matched to a gene. CDR3 length: 17 residues. Germline-derived CDR1 and CDR2 are SGHAT and FQNNGV. The CDR3 reads CASSRFSGTSVYYEQYF. The CDR3, as DNA: TGTGCCAGCAGCAGGTTTTCCGGGACTAGCGTTTACTACGAGCAGTACTTC.

This chain connects TRBV19 to TRBJ2-2; TRBD1 is a possible D gene (6 bases). The CDR3 covers 14 residues. V shed 6 bases and J shed 4 bases, with 12 bases lying between them. The germline gives CDR1 LNHDA, CDR2 SQIVND (reference sequence). CDR3 nucleotide sequence: TGTGCCAGTAGAAGGGACACCCTCACCGGGGAGCTGTTTTTT. Residues: CASRRDTLTGELFF.

The chain uses TRBV7-3 and TRBJ1-2; D is unresolved. Germline CDR1 reads SGHTA; CDR2 reads FQGTGA. The CDR3 is 13 amino acids. V lost 4 bases, J lost 7 bases, and 13 bases lay in between. CDR3 residues: CASSSDKTVGYTF. The CDR3 DNA is TGTGCCAGCAGCTCCGACAAAACCGTTGGCTACACCTTC.

The V gene is TRBV10-3, the J gene TRBJ1-2; D remains ambiguous. The length of the CDR3 is 14 residues. From germline, CDR1 is ENHRY and CDR2 SYGVKD. Trimming left V 3 bases short and J 0 bases short, with 8 bases between. The CDR3 region is CAISDDQTNYGYTF. CDR3 nucleotide sequence: TGTGCCATCAGTGACGACCAGACTAACTATGGCTACACCTTC.

This clone appeared a few times. J is TRBJ2-3 and V is TRBV4-3; D might be TRBD1 (5 bases). The CDR3 is 14 amino acids. The germline gives CDR1 LGHNA, CDR2 YSLEER. V lost 4 bases, J lost 0 bases, and 8 bases lay in between. The DNA for the CDR3 is TGCGCCAGCAGCCGGGGCAGAAGCACAGATACGCAGTATTTT. Its protein product is CASSRGRSTDTQYF.

V usage is TRBV5-1 and J usage is TRBJ2-7; D possibly matches TRBD1 or TRBD2 (6 bases each). Germline loops: CDR1 SGHRS, CDR2 YFSETQ. The V and J ends lost 3 bases and 6 bases respectively, with 10 bases between them. There are 12 residues in the CDR3. In DNA, the CDR3 is TGCGCCAGCAGCTCACAGGGAGGCGAGCAGTACTTC. It specifies CASSSQGGEQYF.

The chain employs TRBV4-1 and TRBJ1-2, with D possibly TRBD1 on 5 matching bases. This CDR3 spans 12 amino acids. Trimming removed 2 bases from V and 5 bases from J, with 6 bases in between. Germline loops: CDR1 MGHRA, CDR2 YSYEKL. The chain's CDR3 is CASSQTGYGYTF. In nucleotides, the CDR3 is TGCGCCAGCAGCCAAACAGGATATGGCTACACCTTC.

The chain combines TRBV4-2 with TRBJ1-2; D uncertain. This CDR3 has 14 amino acids. The V and J ends lost 0 bases and 8 bases respectively, with 13 bases between them. Germline lookup yields CDR1 LGHNA and CDR2 YNFKEQ. CDR3 protein: CASSQDLGLWGYTF. CDR3 DNA sequence: TGTGCCAGCAGCCAAGATCTGGGTTTGTGGGGCTACACCTTC.

Details on this clone: A read error is possible here, since a much larger clone lies one base away. Other DNA sequences of this sample code for an identical CDR3. This rearrangement joins TRBV7-9 to TRBJ1-2; D is possibly TRBD1 (5 bases). The CDR3 sequence is 12 residues long. Per germline, CDR1 SEHNR and CDR2 FQNEAQ (reference sequence). Trimming pared 5 bases from V and 4 bases from J, leaving 8 bases between. CDR3 residues: CASSLDSYGYTF. In DNA form, the CDR3 reads TGTGCCAGCAGCCTAGACAGCTATGGCTACACCTTC. Filled out from reference TRBV7-9 and TRBJ1-2, the complete variable domain reads DTGVSQNPRHKITKRGQNVTFRCDPISEHNRLYWYRQTLGQGPEFLTYFQNEAQLEKSRLLSDRFSAERPKGSFSTLEIQRTEQGDSAMYLCASSLDSYGYTFGSGTRLTVV.

J is TRBJ2-2 and V is TRBV12-5; 7 bases fit TRBD1. V gave up 6 bases and J gave up 0 bases; unmatched junction bases: 4. Germline loops: CDR1 LGHNT, CDR2 FRNRAP. The CDR3 sequence is 15 residues long. The CDR3 DNA reads as TGTGCTAGTGGCCAGGGGACAGCGAACACCGGGGAGCTGTTTTTT. Translation: CASGQGTANTGELFF. The full variable domain, in which reference TRBV12-5 and TRBJ2-2 provide the parts outside the CDR3, is DARVTQTPRHKVTEMGQEVTMRCQPILGHNTVFWYRQTMMQGLELLAYFRNRAPLDDSGMPKDRFSAEMPDATLATLKIQPSEPRDSAVYFCASGQGTANTGELFFGEGSRLTVL.